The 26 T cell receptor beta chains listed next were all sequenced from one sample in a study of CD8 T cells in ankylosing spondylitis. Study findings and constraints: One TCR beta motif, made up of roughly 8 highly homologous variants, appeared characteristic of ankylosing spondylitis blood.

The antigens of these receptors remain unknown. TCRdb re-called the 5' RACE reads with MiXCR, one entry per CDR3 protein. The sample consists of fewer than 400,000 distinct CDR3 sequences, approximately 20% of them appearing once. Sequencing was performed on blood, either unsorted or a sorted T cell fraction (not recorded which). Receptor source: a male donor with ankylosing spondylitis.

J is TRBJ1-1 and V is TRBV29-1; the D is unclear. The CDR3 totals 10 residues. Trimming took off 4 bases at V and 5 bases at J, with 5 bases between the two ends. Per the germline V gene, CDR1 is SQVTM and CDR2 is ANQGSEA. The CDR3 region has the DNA TGCAGCGTTGGCCGAACTGAAGCTTTCTTT. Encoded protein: CSVGRTEAFF.

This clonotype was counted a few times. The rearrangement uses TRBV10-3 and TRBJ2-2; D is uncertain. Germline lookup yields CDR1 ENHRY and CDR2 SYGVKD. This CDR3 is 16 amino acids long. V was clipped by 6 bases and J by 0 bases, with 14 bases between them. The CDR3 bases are TGTGCCATCAGGAAAGCAGTCCCGGCGAACACCGGGGAGCTGTTTTTT. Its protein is CAIRKAVPANTGELFF.

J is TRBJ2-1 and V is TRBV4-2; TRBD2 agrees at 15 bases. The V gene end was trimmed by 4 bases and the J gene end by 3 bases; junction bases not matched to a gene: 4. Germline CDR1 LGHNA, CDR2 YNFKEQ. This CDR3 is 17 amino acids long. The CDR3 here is CASSLGLAGGSYNEQFF. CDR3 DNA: TGTGCCAGCAGCCTGGGACTAGCGGGAGGCAGCTACAATGAGCAGTTCTTC.

DNA of the CDR3: TGTGCCAGCAGCGCACCGGGACTAGGAGGGGGGGAGCTGTTTTTT. The encoded protein is CASSAPGLGGGELFF. V usage is TRBV5-4 and J usage is TRBJ2-2, with 8 bases matching TRBD2. V dropped 4 bases and J dropped 8; count of bases not matched to a gene: 10. CDR3 size: 15 residues. In germline, CDR1 is SGHNT, CDR2 YYREEE (reference sequence). The full variable domain, rest sourced from reference TRBV5-4 and TRBJ2-2, is ETGVTQSPTHLIKTRGQQVTLRCSSQSGHNTVSWYQQALGQGPQFIFQYYREEENGRGNFPPRFSGLQFPNYSSELNVNALELDDSALYLCASSAPGLGGGELFFGEGSRLTVL.

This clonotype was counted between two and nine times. Here the CDR3 DNA reads TGTGCCAGCAGCGCACTAGCGGGAGTGGATACGCAGTATTTT. It yields the protein CASSALAGVDTQYF. This chain joins TRBV9 and TRBJ2-3; 11 nucleotides match TRBD2. Germline values: CDR1 SGDLS, CDR2 YYNGEE. V shed 3 bases, J shed 6 bases, and the junction held 3 bases outside the gene matches. There are 14 residues in the CDR3.

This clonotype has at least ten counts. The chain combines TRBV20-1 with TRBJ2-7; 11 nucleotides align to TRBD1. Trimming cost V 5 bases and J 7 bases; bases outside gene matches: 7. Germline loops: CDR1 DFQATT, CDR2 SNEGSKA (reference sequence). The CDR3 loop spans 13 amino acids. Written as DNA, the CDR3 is TGCAGTGCTCGAGGACAGGGGGCAGTGGAGCAGTACTTC. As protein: CSARGQGAVEQYF.

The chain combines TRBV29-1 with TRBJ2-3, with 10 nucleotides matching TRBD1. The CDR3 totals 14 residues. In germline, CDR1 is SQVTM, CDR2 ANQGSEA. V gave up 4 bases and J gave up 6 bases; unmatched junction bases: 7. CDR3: CSVGPGQGFDTQYF. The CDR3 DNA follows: TGCAGCGTTGGGCCGGGACAGGGGTTTGATACGCAGTATTTT.

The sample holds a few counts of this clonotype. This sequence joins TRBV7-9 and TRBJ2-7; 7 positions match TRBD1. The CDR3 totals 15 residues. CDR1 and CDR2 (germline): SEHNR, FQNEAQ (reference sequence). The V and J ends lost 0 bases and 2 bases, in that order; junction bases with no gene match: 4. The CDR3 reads CASSLAGGLAYEQYF. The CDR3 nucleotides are TGTGCCAGCAGCTTAGCAGGGGGCCTGGCCTACGAGCAGTACTTC.

The CDR3 DNA reads as TGTGCCAGCAGCTTAGTTTCGCTGGGCTCCTATAATTCACCCCTCCACTTT. Translating it yields CASSLVSLGSYNSPLHF. The chain couples TRBV7-8 to TRBJ1-6; D is uncertain. From germline, CDR1 is SGHVS and CDR2 FQNEAQ. The CDR3 is made up of 17 amino acids. Between the trimmed V and J ends, which lost 1 base and 0 bases, there was a span of 10 bases.

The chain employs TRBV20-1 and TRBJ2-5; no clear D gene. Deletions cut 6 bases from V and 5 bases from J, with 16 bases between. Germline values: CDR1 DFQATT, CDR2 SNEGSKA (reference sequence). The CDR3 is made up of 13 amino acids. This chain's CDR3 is CSAEVGFRETQYF. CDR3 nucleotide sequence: TGCAGTGCCGAAGTGGGGTTCAGGGAGACCCAGTACTTC.

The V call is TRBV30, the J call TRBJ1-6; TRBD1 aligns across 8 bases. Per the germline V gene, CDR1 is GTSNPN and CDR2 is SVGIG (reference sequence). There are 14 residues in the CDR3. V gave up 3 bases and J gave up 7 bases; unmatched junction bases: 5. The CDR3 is CAWRGAGGNSPLHF. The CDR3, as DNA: TGTGCCTGGAGAGGGGCAGGGGGCAATTCACCCCTCCACTTT.

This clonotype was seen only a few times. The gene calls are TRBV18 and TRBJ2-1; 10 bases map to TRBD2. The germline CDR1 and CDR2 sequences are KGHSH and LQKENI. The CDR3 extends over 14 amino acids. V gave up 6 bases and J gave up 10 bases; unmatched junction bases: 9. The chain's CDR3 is CASSPVVAGGEQFF. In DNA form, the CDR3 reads TGTGCCAGCTCCCCGGTCGTAGCGGGAGGCGAGCAGTTCTTC.

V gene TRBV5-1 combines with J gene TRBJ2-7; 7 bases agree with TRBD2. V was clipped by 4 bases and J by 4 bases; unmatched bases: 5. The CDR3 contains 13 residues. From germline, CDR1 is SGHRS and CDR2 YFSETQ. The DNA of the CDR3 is TGCGCCAGCAGCGGGACTAATGGTTACGAGCAGTACTTC. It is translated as CASSGTNGYEQYF.

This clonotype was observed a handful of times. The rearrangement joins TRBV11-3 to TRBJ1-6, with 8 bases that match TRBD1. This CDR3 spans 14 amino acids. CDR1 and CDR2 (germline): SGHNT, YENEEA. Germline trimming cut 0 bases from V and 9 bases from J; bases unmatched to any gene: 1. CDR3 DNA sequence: TGTGCCAGCAGCTTAGAACAGGGGGTTTCACCCCTCCACTTT. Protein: CASSLEQGVSPLHF.

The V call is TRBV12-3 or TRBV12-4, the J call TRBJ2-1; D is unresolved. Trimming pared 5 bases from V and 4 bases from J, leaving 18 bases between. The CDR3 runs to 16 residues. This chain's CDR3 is CASSGRDAQEYNEQFF. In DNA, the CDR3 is TGTGCCAGCAGTGGACGAGACGCCCAGGAATACAATGAGCAGTTCTTC.

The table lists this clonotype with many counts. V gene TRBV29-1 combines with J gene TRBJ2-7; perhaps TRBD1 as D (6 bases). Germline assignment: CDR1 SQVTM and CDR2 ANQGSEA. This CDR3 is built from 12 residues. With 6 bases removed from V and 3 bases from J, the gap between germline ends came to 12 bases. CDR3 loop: CSVITGSYEQYF. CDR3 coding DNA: TGCAGCGTGATAACAGGGAGCTACGAGCAGTACTTC.

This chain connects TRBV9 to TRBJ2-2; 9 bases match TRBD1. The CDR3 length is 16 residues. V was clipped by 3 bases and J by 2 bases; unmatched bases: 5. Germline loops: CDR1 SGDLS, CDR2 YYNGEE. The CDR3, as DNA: TGTGCCAGCAGCGACCTACAGGGGGCCAACACCGGGGAGCTGTTTTTT. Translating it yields CASSDLQGANTGELFF.

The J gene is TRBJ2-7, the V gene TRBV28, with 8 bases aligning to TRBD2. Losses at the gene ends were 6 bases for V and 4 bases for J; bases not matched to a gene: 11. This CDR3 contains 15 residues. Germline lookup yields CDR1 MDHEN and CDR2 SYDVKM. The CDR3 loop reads CASRPGGEGLYEQYF. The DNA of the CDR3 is TGTGCCAGCAGACCCGGGGGGGAGGGCTTATACGAGCAGTACTTC.

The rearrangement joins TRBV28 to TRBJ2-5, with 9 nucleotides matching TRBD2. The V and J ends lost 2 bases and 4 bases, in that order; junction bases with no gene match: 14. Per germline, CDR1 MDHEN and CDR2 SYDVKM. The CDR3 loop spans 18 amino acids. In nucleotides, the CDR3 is TGTGCCAGCAGTTTACTCACTAGCGGGTACAGAGGGCCAGAGACCCAGTACTTC. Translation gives CASSLLTSGYRGPETQYF.

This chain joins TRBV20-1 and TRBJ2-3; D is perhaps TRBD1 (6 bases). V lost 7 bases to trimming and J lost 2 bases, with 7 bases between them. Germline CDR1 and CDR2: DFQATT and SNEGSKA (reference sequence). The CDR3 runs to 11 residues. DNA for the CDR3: TGCAGTGGACAGGCCACAGATACGCAGTATTTT. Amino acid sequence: CSGQATDTQYF.

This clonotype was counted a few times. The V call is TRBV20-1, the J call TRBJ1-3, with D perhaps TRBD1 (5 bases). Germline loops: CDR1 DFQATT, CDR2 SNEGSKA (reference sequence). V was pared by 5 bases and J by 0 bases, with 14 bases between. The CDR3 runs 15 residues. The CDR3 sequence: CSAPTGGNSGNTIYF. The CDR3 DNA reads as TGCAGTGCTCCGACGGGGGGTAACTCTGGAAACACCATATATTTT.

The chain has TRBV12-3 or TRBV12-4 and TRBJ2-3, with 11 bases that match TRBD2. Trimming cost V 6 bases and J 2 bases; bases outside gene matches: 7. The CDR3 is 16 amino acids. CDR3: CASSRRLAGFTDTQYF. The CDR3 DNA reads TGTGCCAGCAGCCGGCGACTAGCGGGATTCACAGATACGCAGTATTTT.

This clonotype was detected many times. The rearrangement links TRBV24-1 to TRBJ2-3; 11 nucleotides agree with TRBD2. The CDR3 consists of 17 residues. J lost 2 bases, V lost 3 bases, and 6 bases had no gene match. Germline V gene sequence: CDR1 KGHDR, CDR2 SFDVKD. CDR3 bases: TGTGCCACCAGTGATGCAGGGACTAGCGGCCACACAGATACGCAGTATTTT. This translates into CATSDAGTSGHTDTQYF.

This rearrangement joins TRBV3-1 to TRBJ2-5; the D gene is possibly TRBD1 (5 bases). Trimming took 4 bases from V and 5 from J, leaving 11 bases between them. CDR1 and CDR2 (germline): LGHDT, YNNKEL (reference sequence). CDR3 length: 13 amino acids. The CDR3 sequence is CASSLRVWETQYF. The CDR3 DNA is TGTGCCAGCAGCCTCAGGGTCTGGGAGACCCAGTACTTC.

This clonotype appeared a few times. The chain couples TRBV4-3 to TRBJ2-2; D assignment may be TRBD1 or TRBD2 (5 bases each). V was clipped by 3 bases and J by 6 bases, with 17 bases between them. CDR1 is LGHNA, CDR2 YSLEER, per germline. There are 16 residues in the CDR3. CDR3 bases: TGCGCCAGCAGCCATTTGGGGGTTAGAAACGCCGGGGAGCTGTTTTTT. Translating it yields CASSHLGVRNAGELFF.

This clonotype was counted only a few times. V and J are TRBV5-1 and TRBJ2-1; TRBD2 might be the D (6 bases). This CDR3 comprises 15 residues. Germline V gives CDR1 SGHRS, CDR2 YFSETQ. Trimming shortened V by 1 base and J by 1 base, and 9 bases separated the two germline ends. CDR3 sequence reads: CASSLRLVSYNEQFF. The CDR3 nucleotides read TGCGCCAGCAGCTTGAGACTAGTATCCTACAATGAGCAGTTCTTC.